Each of the 14 T cell receptor beta chains below was sequenced from the same sample in a study of cytomegalovirus exposure and HLA in healthy donors. Produced via immunoSEQ multiplex PCR; TCRdb's table is partial and in-frame only. The top ten clones hold about 2.1% of a sample with 120,000 or so clones, around 90% of them seen once. Source material: PBMCs. The receptors here all came from a woman under 30 in good health and CMV-seronegative.

V gene TRBV7-2 combines with J gene TRBJ2-2; 13 positions agree with TRBD2. Germline V gives CDR1 SGHTA, CDR2 FQGNSA. The J segment lost 6 bases and the V segment lost 4 bases, leaving 5 bases of the junction unmatched. This CDR3 spans 16 amino acids. CDR3 in DNA: TGTGCCAGCAGCTCGAGACTAGCGGGGGGTTCCGGGGAGCTGTTTTTT. This sequence encodes CASSSRLAGGSGELFF. Full variable domain (missing parts from reference TRBV7-2 and TRBJ2-2): GAGVSQSPSNKVTEKGKDVELRCDPISGHTALYWYRQSLGQGLEFLIYFQGNSAPDKSGLPSDRFSAERTGGSVSTLTIQRTQQEDSAVYLCASSSRLAGGSGELFFGEGSRLTVL.

The genes are TRBV30 and TRBJ2-1; 11 bases agree with TRBD2. Germline V CDR1 and CDR2: GTSNPN, SVGIG (reference sequence). J gave up 8 bases and V 0 bases, and 15 bases lay outside the gene matches. This CDR3 is built from 18 residues. The CDR3 region has the DNA TGTGCCTGGAGTGTACAATCAGTAGCGGGAGGGCCTTTGGATGAGCAGTTCTTC. Encoded protein: CAWSVQSVAGGPLDEQFF. Supplemented by reference TRBV30 and TRBJ2-1, the full variable domain reads SQTIHQWPATLVQPVGSPLSLECTVEGTSNPNLYWYRQAAGRGLQLLFYSVGIGQISSEVPQNLSASRPQDRQFILSSKKLLLSDSGFYLCAWSVQSVAGGPLDEQFFGPGTRLTVL.

This clone was counted only a few times. The chain is built from TRBV19 and TRBJ1-2; 7 bases align to TRBD1. J lost 7 bases, V lost 3 bases, and 8 bases had no gene match. The germline gives CDR1 LNHDA, CDR2 SQIVND (reference sequence). The CDR3 covers 14 residues. CDR3 DNA: TGTGCCAGTAGTATCCCCGGGACAGTGCCTGGCTACACCTTC. Protein: CASSIPGTVPGYTF.

V usage is TRBV9 and J usage is TRBJ1-2, with D tentatively TRBD1 (6 bases). Trimming left V 0 bases short and J 7 bases short, with 16 bases between. The CDR3 contains 15 residues. Germline CDR1 reads SGDLS; CDR2 reads YYNGEE. CDR3 region: CASSVGWSGVGGYTF. As DNA, the CDR3 is TGTGCCAGCAGCGTAGGATGGTCAGGGGTTGGTGGCTACACCTTC.

This clone has more than one count but fewer than ten. The chain joins TRBV11-2 to TRBJ2-5; D ambiguous. The V gene lost 1 base and the J gene lost 5 bases, with 11 bases spanning the gap. The CDR3 is made up of 14 amino acids. Germline CDR1 SGHAT, CDR2 FQNNGV. CDR3 bases: TGTGCCAGCAGCTTAGGACCCCTCGGGGAGACCCAGTACTTC. Protein sequence: CASSLGPLGETQYF.

V usage is TRBV7-9 and J usage is TRBJ2-5; D unclear. The CDR3 spans 13 residues. CDR1 and CDR2 from the germline V gene are SEHNR and FQNEAQ (reference sequence). V gave up 0 bases and J gave up 3 bases, with 5 bases separating them. CDR3 DNA sequence: TGTGCCAGCAGCTTAGCGCAGGAAGAGACCCAGTACTTC. Protein product: CASSLAQEETQYF.

The chain recombines TRBV27 with TRBJ1-2, with D possibly being TRBD1 (5 bases). Germline-derived CDR1 and CDR2 are MNHEY and SMNVEV (reference sequence). Between the trimmed V and J ends, which lost 5 bases and 2 bases, there was a span of 12 bases. The CDR3 has 14 residues. The chain's CDR3 is CASSLLGGNYGYTF. In nucleotides, the CDR3 is TGTGCCAGCAGTCTACTCGGGGGAAACTATGGCTACACCTTC.

The chain is built from TRBV27 and TRBJ2-6, with D perhaps TRBD2 (7 bases). The germline V gene encodes CDR1 MNHEY and CDR2 SMNVEV (reference sequence). Deletions cut 1 base from V and 1 base from J, with 20 bases between. The CDR3 length is 20 residues. For the CDR3, the DNA is TGTGCCAGCAGTTTATTGGGAAAGGGAGGGGGGAGGTCTGGGGCCAACGTCCTGACTTTC. Translation: CASSLLGKGGGRSGANVLTF.

The chain employs TRBV5-5 and TRBJ1-1; 8 positions agree with TRBD1. This CDR3 region has 14 residues. Per the germline V gene, CDR1 is SGHKS and CDR2 is YYEKEE (reference sequence). The V segment lost 10 bases and the J segment 4 bases; nucleotides outside the gene matches: 12. The CDR3 nucleotides are TGTGCCGGATCCAGGGGGCGCGAAGGCACTGAAGCTTTCTTT. Amino acids: CAGSRGREGTEAFF.

The chain employs TRBV7-8 and TRBJ1-1, with 8 bases aligning to TRBD1. V lost 5 bases to trimming and J lost 3 bases; unmatched junction nucleotides: 8. The CDR3 length is 15 residues. CDR1 and CDR2 (germline): SGHVS, FQNEAQ. CDR3 amino acids: CASSLEDRVYTEAFF. CDR3 in DNA: TGTGCCAGCAGCCTCGAGGACAGGGTGTACACTGAAGCTTTCTTT.

This chain joins TRBV4-3 and TRBJ1-1, with 8 nucleotides matching TRBD1. Germline CDR1 and CDR2: LGHNA and YSLEER. The CDR3 is made up of 19 amino acids. The J segment lost 2 bases and the V segment lost 1 base, leaving 15 bases of the junction unmatched. The CDR3 nucleotides read TGCGCCAGCAGCCAAGGGTGGTTGGACAGGGAGGTGGGAAACACTGAAGCTTTCTTT. Its protein product is CASSQGWLDREVGNTEAFF.

The chain carries TRBV15 and TRBJ2-6; 15 nucleotides agree with TRBD2. The CDR3 is 19 amino acids. Germline CDR1 reads LNHNV; CDR2 reads YYDKDF (reference sequence). J lost 4 bases, V lost 5 bases, and 9 bases had no gene match. CDR3 nucleotides: TGTGCCACCAGCGGACCCCGGACTAGCGGGAGGGTGGGGGCCAACGTCCTGACTTTC. Protein: CATSGPRTSGRVGANVLTF.

The J gene is TRBJ2-2, the V gene TRBV4-1; D may be TRBD1 (6 bases). This CDR3 is 16 amino acids long. V was pared by 1 base and J by 0 bases, with 9 bases between. CDR1 is MGHRA, CDR2 YSYEKL, per germline. The CDR3 spells CASSQVWDTNTGELFF. The DNA of the CDR3 is TGCGCCAGCAGCCAAGTTTGGGACACGAACACCGGGGAGCTGTTTTTT.

V is TRBV15 and J is TRBJ2-3, with TRBD1 as a possible D gene (5 bases). The CDR3 has 14 residues. Per germline, CDR1 LNHNV and CDR2 YYDKDF (reference sequence). Trimming took off 0 bases at V and 4 bases at J, with 8 bases between the two ends. CDR3 coding DNA: TGTGCCACCAGCAGAGATGTGGGGCCAGATACGCAGTATTTT. Amino acids: CATSRDVGPDTQYF. The full variable domain, with the rest looked up from reference TRBV15 and TRBJ2-3, is DAMVIQNPRYQVTQFGKPVTLSCSQTLNHNVMYWYQQKSSQAPKLLFHYYDKDFNNEADTPDNFQSRRPNTSFCFLDIRSPGLGDTAMYLCATSRDVGPDTQYFGPGTRLTVL.